This T cell receptor beta chain was sequenced in a study of blood T cells in healthy people across ages. General study points: Strong correlation was found linking TCR beta diversity to naive T cell percentage. Estimated diversity across one million T cells was deemed an underestimate.

Details on this clonotype: Its antigen remains unknown.

Then a second PCR, running roughly 7 to 11 cycles, was carried out with a sample-barcoded 5' primer and a J-beta primer mix. Using its own MiXCR run on the 5' RACE reads, TCRdb lists one record per CDR3 protein. This sample has some 1.5 million distinct CDR3 sequences; 42% occur once, and the top ten carry more than 4%. Every sample yielded at least 7 million isolated PBMCs. Every sample gave at least 5.5 micrograms of total RNA when it was extracted. The sample comprised blood. The sequence was obtained from a woman aged 18-30 years in good health.

The CDR3 region has the DNA TGCAGTGCGCAGGGACTCATACGCGACGAGCAGTACTTC. It specifies CSAQGLIRDEQYF. V gene TRBV20-1 combines with J gene TRBJ2-7; D might be TRBD2 (6 bases). Germline-derived CDR1 and CDR2 are DFQATT and SNEGSKA (reference sequence). The V end lost 6 bases, the J end lost 5 bases, and 17 bases lay between the germline ends. The CDR3 runs to 13 residues.